The source of this T cell receptor beta chain is a study of T cell repertoires in cytomegalovirus infection. The overall study: Recently described HLA-C-restricted plus well-studied HLA-B-restricted CMV epitopes were used. CMV infection together with matching HLA type was indicated by public TCR beta signatures. Study-level results: CMV-specific TCR beta clonotypes restricted by HLA-C dominated the ex vivo response. The cumulative frequency of public TCR beta families distinguished individuals who carried CMV together with the relevant HLA.

To note about this clonotype: Its specificity is unknown.

This CDR3 is 18 amino acids long. V dropped 4 bases and J dropped 0 bases, with 19 bases sitting between them. TCRdb recomputed calls from the reads with MiXCR, one row per CDR3 protein. In the table there are roughly 90,000 distinct CDR3 sequences, approximately 32% of which are singletons. Material: CD8+ T cells from cultured PBMCs, obtained from culture after CMV antigen stimulation. The receptor's source is a human donor in good health (CMV status not recorded). Some clones in this sample may be carry-over from other donors' samples. The rearrangement uses TRBV12-3 or TRBV12-4 and TRBJ2-4, with no clear D. The CDR3 is CASSSTSPITLAKNIQYF. DNA of the CDR3: TGTGCCAGCAGTTCCACATCCCCCATCACCCTAGCCAAAAACATTCAGTACTTC.